This T cell receptor (beta chain) originates from a study of shared clonotypes between healthy human individuals (dated by TCRdb to the early 2020s). Broadly, across the study: The cohort included three men and two women between 18 and 49 years of age. For each donor, three plates each were used for CD4 naive and CD4 memory, two plates were used for CD8 naive, and one plate was used for CD8 memory. Per donor, leukapheresis produced somewhere between about 0.94 and 10 billion PBMCs. Blood TCR repertoires of 5 or 6 healthy adults were deeply sequenced to estimate repertoire size and the extent of clonotype sharing between individuals. To increase sequencing depth and limit assay-specific biases, TCR repertoire library preparation and sequencing were carried out by different laboratories using diverse techniques. Paper-wide results and their limitations: Even with the large sequencing depth, rarefaction of the sorted-subset datasets indicated that sequencing was incomplete. Across a few donors, around 5.4% of naive CD4, around 3.5% of naive CD8, about 2.3% of memory CD4, and under 0.45% of memory CD8 clonotypes were shared. Compared with non-shared clonotypes, clonotypes shared by all four sorted-subset donors had higher generation probabilities. The small number of donors limited the genetic and exposure-history diversity represented. Pairwise subsampling led to the expectation that sequencing depth would affect the degree of clonotype sharing among donors. Sampling was restricted to blood, and TCR repertoires in tissues likely differ from the TCR repertoires found in blood. Naive subsets generally had larger estimated clonotype richness than memory subsets.

Concerning this clone: Its antigen specificity is not known. Per-base quality was not reported, and no clone a single base away is much larger than it.

The donors were healthy, HIV-negative adults who had no recently reported acute infections or vaccinations. All donors were Caucasian adults living in Nashville, Tennessee, USA. CD4+ T cells were enriched by magnetic negative selection, after which naive cells were positively selected on CD45RA and the negative fraction was taken as the memory subset. Blood was collected by leukapheresis, and PBMCs were isolated by Ficoll-Histopaque density gradient centrifugation and then cryopreserved in liquid nitrogen vapor phase. Analytical flow cytometry was used to check the purity and quantity of each magnetically sorted T cell population. Genomic DNA was isolated from each sorted fraction and quantified by UV absorbance on a Nanodrop 2000c. TCR CDR3 regions were amplified from genomic DNA by multiplex PCR using the deep immunoSEQ assay. Extracted genomic DNA from each cell subset was spread evenly across all wells of several immunoSEQ 96-well plates, with each plate serving as a replicate. Each replicate PCR for sorted subsets received around 0.2 ug genomic DNA, equal to roughly 30,000 T cell genomes. Purified libraries were quantified with a Qubit 3.0 fluorometer, sized on a Bioanalyzer 2100, and re-quantified with the KAPA Library Quantification kit. Every immunoSEQ 96-well plate was sequenced on a dedicated single-read 150-cycle Illumina NextSeq 550 flow cell. On the authors' methods: Because the immunoSEQ output held only junctional sequences and lacked quality scores, the filtering could not match the filtering applied to full-length reads. Sequences were annotated with PyIR, a Python wrapper for IgBLAST v1.9, using IMGT germline references to assign V/J genes and CDR3. Reads were removed for weak V/J assignments (E-value above 1e-6), missing CDR3, stop codons, out-of-frame junctions, or ambiguous translated residues. A V3J clonotype was defined by an identical inferred V gene, J gene, and CDR3 amino acid sequence. Percentage overlap between repertoires was computed as shared unique clonotypes divided by the size of the smaller repertoire. Richness of each repertoire was evaluated using RTK rarefaction, the Chao1 estimator, and Recon v2.1 estimates of unobserved clonotypes. Generation probabilities for all TCRbeta clonotypes obtained by the gDNA method from a few donors were computed using OLGA. The table comes from immuneACCESS by way of TCRdb, which keeps in-frame sequences with V and J called. Part of the clones is missing from these tables; in studies checked, under half for an unresolved V gene and the rest for unknown reasons. The V and J calls and clone size are taken from that table; D and trimming were inferred from the DNA. This sample comprises some 1.5 million clones, over 95% of them detected only once. Clones ranked in the top ten supply approximately 1.1% of the sample.

The CDR3 numbers 14 residues from cysteine through phenylalanine. This entry keeps only the CDR3 DNA: 42 bases, framed from base 1. Sequences ENHRY (CDR1) and SYGVKD (CDR2) are obtained from the germline V gene. The junction carries 15 bases between V and J, which are trimmed by 4 bases and 6 bases respectively. Sequenced sample: naive CD4+ T cells sorted from blood. Read against the paper, the sample's cell subset or site label means: CD45RA+ positively selected. The chain is encoded by TRBV10-3 joined to TRBJ1-2; 6 matching bases give a weak D call of TRBD1. This clonotype was obtained from a man younger than 40 in good health. The CDR3 region reads CAISAGQGSNGYTF. The sequenced DNA: TGTGCCATCAGTGCTGGGCAGGGGTCCAATGGCTACACCTTC.